The T cell receptor beta chain under discussion was sequenced for a study of CXCR3-negative and CXCR3-positive naive CD8 T cells. Study details: There were 120 million to 150 million TRB reads altogether, and each library had about 1.5 +/- 0.3 million of them.

The method, 5' RACE with UMI labels, was used to prepare the TRB cDNA libraries. After re-calling the 5' RACE reads, TCRdb lists one entry per CDR3 protein, DNA absent. Its listing shows around 63,000 distinct CDR3 sequences. General study findings and limits: CXCR3-negative naive cells had less hydrophobic TRB CDR3s than did CXCR3-positive naive cells.

With regard to this clonotype: Antigen specificity is unknown.

The V gene's germline CDR1 is SQVTM and CDR2 ANQGSEA. CDR3 length: 12 amino acids. The sequenced sample was naive CXCR3+ CD8+ T cells from blood. The subset denotes: CD45RO-CCR7+CD27+CD95- naive CD8+ T cells expressing CXCR3 (TNR3+). The V and J genes are TRBV29-1 and TRBJ2-7. The sequence derives from a human donor in good health. Some clones in this sample may be carry-over from other donors' samples. The CDR3 here is CSVEIEPYEQYF.